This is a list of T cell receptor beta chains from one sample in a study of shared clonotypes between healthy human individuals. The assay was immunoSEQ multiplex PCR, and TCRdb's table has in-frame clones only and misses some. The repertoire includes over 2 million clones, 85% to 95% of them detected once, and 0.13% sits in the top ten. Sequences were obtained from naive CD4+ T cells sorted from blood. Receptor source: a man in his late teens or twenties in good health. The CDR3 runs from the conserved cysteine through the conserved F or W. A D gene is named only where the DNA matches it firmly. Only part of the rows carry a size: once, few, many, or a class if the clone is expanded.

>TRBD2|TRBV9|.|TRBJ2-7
CASSRGSGRALGYEQYF
TGTGCCAGCAGCCGGGGGAGCGGGAGGGCCTTGGGCTACGAGCAGTACTTC
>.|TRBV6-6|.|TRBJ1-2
CASTPEGGSRSGYTF
TGTGCCAGCACCCCCGAGGGGGGCAGCCGGTCTGGCTACACCTTC
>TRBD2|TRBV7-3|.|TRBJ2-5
CASSPLAGGQETQYF
TGTGCCAGCAGTCCCCTAGCGGGGGGCCAAGAGACCCAGTACTTC
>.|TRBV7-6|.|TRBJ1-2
CASSARQGGYTF
TGTGCCAGCAGCGCCCGACAAGGAGGCTACACCTTC
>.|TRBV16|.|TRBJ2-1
CASSLLDRNDNEQFF
TGTGCCAGCAGCCTATTAGACAGAAATGACAATGAGCAGTTCTTC
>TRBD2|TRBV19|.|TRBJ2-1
CASSMREGHNEQFF
TGTGCCAGTAGTATGCGGGAGGGCCACAATGAGCAGTTCTTC
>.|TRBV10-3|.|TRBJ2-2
CAIGSGTGELFF
TGTGCCATTGGCTCGGGCACCGGGGAGCTGTTTTTT
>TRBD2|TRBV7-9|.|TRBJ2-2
CASSHVTSGRAHTGELFF
TGTGCCAGCAGCCACGTGACTAGCGGGAGGGCCCACACCGGGGAGCTGTTTTTT
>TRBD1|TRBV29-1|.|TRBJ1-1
CSVGQGAGFAFF
TGCAGCGTTGGTCAGGGGGCGGGATTTGCTTTCTTT
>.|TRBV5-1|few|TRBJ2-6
CASSPRKGNVLSGANVLTF
TGCGCCAGCAGTCCCCGAAAGGGGAATGTCCTGTCTGGGGCCAACGTCCTGACTTTC
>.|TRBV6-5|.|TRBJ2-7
CASSPPTHEQYF
TGTGCCAGCAGTCCCCCAACCCACGAGCAGTACTTC
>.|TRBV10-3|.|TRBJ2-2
CAIRGSGNTGELFF
TGTGCCATCAGGGGGAGCGGGAACACCGGGGAGCTGTTTTTT
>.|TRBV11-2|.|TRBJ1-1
CASSLAGLNTEAFF
TGTGCCAGCAGCTTGGCAGGGCTGAACACTGAAGCTTTCTTT
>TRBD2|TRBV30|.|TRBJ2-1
CAWRGGLAYYNEQFF
TGTGCCTGGAGAGGGGGACTAGCGTACTACAATGAGCAGTTCTTC
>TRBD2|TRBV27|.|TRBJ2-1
CASSPRLAGIDEQFF
TGTGCCAGCAGTCCCCGCCTAGCGGGAATTGATGAGCAGTTCTTC
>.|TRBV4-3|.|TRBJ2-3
CASSPGSTDTQYF
TGCGCCAGCAGCCCTGGGTCCACAGATACGCAGTATTTT
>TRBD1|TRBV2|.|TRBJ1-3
CASKTRTGERNTIYF
TGTGCCAGCAAGACGCGGACAGGGGAGCGCAACACCATATATTTT
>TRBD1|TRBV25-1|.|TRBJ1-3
CASSVATGPGNTIYF
TGTGCCAGCAGTGTAGCGACAGGGCCTGGAAACACCATATATTTT
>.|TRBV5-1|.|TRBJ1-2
CASSPGTVYSYTF
TGCGCCAGCAGCCCAGGGACGGTTTATAGCTACACCTTC
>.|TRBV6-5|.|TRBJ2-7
CASSNIPGAGEQYF
TGTGCCAGCAGTAATATCCCAGGGGCGGGGGAGCAGTACTTC
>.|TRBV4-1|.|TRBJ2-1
CASSHPLRDEQFF
TGCGCCAGCAGCCATCCCCTTAGAGATGAGCAGTTCTTC
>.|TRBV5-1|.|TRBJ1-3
CASSLETGYSGNTIYF
TGCGCCAGCAGCTTGGAAACAGGGTACTCTGGAAACACCATATATTTT
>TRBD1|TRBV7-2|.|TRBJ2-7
CASSLGGGTGYEQYF
TGTGCCAGCAGCTTAGGTGGAGGGACAGGATACGAGCAGTACTTC
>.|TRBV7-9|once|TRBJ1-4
CASSLASQTNEKLFF
TGTGCCAGCAGCTTAGCTTCACAGACTAATGAAAAACTGTTTTTT
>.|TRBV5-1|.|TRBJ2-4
CASSPMDKNIQYF
TGCGCCAGCAGCCCGATGGACAAAAACATTCAGTACTTC
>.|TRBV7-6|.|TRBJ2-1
CASGNNEQFF
TGTGCCAGCGGGAACAATGAGCAGTTCTTC
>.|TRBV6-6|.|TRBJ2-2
CASTQYQRDTGELFF
TGTGCCAGCACCCAGTATCAGCGGGACACCGGGGAGCTGTTTTTT
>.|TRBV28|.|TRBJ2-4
CASSLGLLPQNIQYF
TGTGCCAGCAGTTTGGGACTTCTACCCCAAAACATTCAGTACTTC
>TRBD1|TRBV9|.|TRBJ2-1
CASSVGQGAYNEQFF
TGTGCCAGCAGCGTGGGACAGGGGGCGTACAATGAGCAGTTCTTC
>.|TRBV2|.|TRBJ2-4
CASSDRVGNIQYF
TGTGCCAGCAGTGACAGGGTGGGAAACATTCAGTACTTC
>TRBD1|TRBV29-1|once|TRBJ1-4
CSAAGTGNEKLFF
TGCAGCGCTGCCGGGACAGGGAATGAAAAACTGTTTTTT
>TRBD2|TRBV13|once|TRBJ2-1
CASTILAGGYNEQFF
TGTGCCAGCACCATACTAGCGGGAGGTTACAATGAGCAGTTCTTC
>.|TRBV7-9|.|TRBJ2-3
CASSLDLDTQYF
TGTGCCAGCAGCTTAGATTTGGATACGCAGTATTTT
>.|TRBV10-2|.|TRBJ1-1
CASSEYVGRVNTEAFF
TGCGCCAGCAGTGAGTATGTGGGCAGGGTGAACACTGAAGCTTTCTTT
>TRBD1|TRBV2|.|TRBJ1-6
CASRAGGLNSPLHF
TGTGCCAGCAGGGCAGGGGGCCTGAATTCACCCCTCCACTTT
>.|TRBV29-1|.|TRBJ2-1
CSVGSRAGNEQFF
TGCAGCGTTGGCAGCAGGGCGGGGAATGAGCAGTTCTTC
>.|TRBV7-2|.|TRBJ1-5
CASSLYWVGNQPQHF
TGTGCCAGCAGCTTATACTGGGTTGGCAATCAGCCCCAGCATTTT
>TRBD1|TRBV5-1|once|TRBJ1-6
CASSLGQGDSPLHF
TGCGCCAGCAGCTTGGGACAGGGTGATTCACCCCTCCACTTT
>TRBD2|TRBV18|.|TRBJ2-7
CASSRSSGGASAEQYF
TGTGCCAGCTCAAGAAGTAGCGGGGGGGCCTCCGCCGAGCAGTACTTC
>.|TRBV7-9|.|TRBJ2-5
CASSLSLVQETQYF
TGTGCCAGCAGCTTGTCACTAGTGCAAGAGACCCAGTACTTC
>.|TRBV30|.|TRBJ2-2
CAWSGVRSNTGELFF
TGTGCCTGGAGTGGGGTTCGATCGAACACCGGGGAGCTGTTTTTT
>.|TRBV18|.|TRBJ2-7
CASSPTGTSYEQYF
TGTGCCAGCTCACCAACGGGCACCTCCTACGAGCAGTACTTC
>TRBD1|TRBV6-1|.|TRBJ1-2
CASSGGTGKAGYTF
TGTGCCAGCAGTGGCGGGACAGGGAAGGCTGGCTACACCTTC
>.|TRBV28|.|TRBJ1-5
CASSRAQPQHF
TGTGCCAGCAGTAGGGCTCAGCCCCAGCATTTT
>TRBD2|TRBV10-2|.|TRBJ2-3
CASQDYLAEPSTDTQYF
TGCGCCAGCCAAGATTATCTAGCGGAGCCTAGCACAGATACGCAGTATTTT
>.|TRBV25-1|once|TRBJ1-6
CASSGGPKNSPLHF
TGTGCCAGCAGTGGAGGGCCCAAGAATTCACCCCTCCACTTT
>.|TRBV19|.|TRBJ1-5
CASSPLWNSNQPQHF
TGTGCCAGTAGTCCCTTGTGGAATAGCAATCAGCCCCAGCATTTT
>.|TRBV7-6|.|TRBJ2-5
CASSLAREITKTQYF
TGTGCCAGCAGCTTAGCCAGGGAAATAACGAAGACCCAGTACTTC
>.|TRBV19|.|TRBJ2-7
CASSSWISHYEQYF
TGTGCCAGTAGTAGTTGGATCTCCCATTACGAGCAGTACTTC
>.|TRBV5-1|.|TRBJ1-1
CASSERTNMNTEAFF
TGCGCCAGCAGCGAGCGGACGAATATGAACACTGAAGCTTTCTTT
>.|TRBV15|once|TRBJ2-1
CATTPGTTYNEQFF
TGTGCCACCACCCCGGGGACAACCTACAATGAGCAGTTCTTC
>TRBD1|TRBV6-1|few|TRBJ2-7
CASGKGQGPYEQYF
TGTGCCAGCGGTAAGGGACAGGGACCCTACGAGCAGTACTTC
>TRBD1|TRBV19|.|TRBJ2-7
CASSISGTGTYEQYF
TGTGCCAGTAGTATTTCCGGGACAGGGACCTACGAGCAGTACTTC
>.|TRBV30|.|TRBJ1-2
CAWTGNYGYTF
TGTGCCTGGACGGGTAACTATGGCTACACCTTC
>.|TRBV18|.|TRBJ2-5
CASSLQVQETQYF
TGTGCCAGCTCACTACAAGTCCAAGAGACCCAGTACTTC
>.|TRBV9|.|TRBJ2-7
CASAQGPSYEQCF
TGTGCCAGCGCCCAAGGTCCCTCCTACGAGCAGTGCTTC
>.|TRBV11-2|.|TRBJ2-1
CASSLGGSGPSIRQFF
TGTGCCAGCAGCTTAGGGGGGAGTGGTCCTTCAATAAGGCAGTTCTTC